This entry concerns a single T cell receptor (beta chain). Its specificity is unknown. The data belong to a study of read filtering for tumor transcriptome and immune sequencing. Notes on the study in general: IR-seq captured clonotypes deeper and more reliably than RNA-seq.

This library used 300 to 450 ng RNA and molecular barcoded adaptors spanning alpha/delta and beta/gamma chains. TCRdb independently ran MiXCR on the reads; one entry per CDR3 protein. Of around 400 distinct CDR3 sequences listed, around 81% are singletons. Germline CDR1 is SQVTM and CDR2 is ANQGSEA. V was clipped by 7 bases and J by 9 bases; unmatched bases: 5. The length of the CDR3 is 10 residues. J is TRBJ1-1 and V is TRBV29-1; TRBD1 aligns across 7 bases. The receptor was isolated from a donor at least 40 years old with multiple myeloma. This table probably holds off-target reads from a library built for another chain. The sequenced sample was a population of CD138-negative cells sorted from bone marrow. The CDR3 protein is CSAFRGKAFF. The CDR3 DNA is TGCAGCGCATTCAGGGGGAAAGCTTTCTTT.